This T cell receptor beta chain was obtained from a study of blood T cell repertoires in COVID-19. Libraries were prepared by immunoSEQ multiplex PCR; TCRdb keeps only in-frame clonotypes and omits some of them. This sample has more than 300,000 clones, with roughly 86% found just once. CDR3 length equals 15 residues. Losses at the gene ends were 0 bases for V and 7 bases for J; bases not matched to a gene: 4. Germline V gene lookup returns CDR1 MNHEY and CDR2 SVGEGT. The chain links TRBV6-2 or TRBV6-3 to TRBJ1-5; 9 bases match TRBD1. The sequenced sample was peripheral blood. This clonotype was sampled from a woman aged 25 to 39 with COVID-19, enrolled during active disease. CDR3 protein: CASSYSTGGGQPQHF. The CDR3 coding sequence is TGTGCCAGCAGTTACTCTACAGGGGGCGGGCAGCCCCAGCATTTT.